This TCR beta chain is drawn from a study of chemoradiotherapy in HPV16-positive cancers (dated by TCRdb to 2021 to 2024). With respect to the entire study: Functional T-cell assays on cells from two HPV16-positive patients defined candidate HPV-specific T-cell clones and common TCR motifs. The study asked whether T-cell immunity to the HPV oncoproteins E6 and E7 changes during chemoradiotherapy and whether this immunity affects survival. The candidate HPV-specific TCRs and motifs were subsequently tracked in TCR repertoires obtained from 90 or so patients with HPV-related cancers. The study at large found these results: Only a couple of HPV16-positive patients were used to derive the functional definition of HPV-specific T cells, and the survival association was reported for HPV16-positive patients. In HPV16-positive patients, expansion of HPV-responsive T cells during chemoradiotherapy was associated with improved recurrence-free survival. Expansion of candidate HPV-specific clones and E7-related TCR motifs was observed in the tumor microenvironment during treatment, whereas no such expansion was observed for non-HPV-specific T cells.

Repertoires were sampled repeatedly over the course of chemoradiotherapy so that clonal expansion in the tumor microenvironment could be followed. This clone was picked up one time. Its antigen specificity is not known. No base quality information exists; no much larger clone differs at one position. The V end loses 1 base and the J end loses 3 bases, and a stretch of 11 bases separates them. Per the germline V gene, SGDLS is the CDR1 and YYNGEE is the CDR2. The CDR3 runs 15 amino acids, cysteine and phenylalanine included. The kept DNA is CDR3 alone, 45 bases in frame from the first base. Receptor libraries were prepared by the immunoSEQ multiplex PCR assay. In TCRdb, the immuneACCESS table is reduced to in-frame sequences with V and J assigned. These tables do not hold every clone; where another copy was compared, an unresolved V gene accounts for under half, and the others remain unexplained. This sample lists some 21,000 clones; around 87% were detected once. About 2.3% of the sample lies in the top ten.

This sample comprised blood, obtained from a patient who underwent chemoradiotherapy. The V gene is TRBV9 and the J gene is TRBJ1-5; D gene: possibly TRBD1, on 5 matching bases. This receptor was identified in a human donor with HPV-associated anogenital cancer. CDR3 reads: CASSVSGRANQPQHF. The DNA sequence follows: TGTGCCAGCAGCGTAAGCGGCAGGGCCAATCAGCCCCAGCATTTT.